Listed here are 30 T cell receptor beta chains from one sample, sequenced in a study of human CD8 memory T cell subsets. UMI-labeled 5' RACE was used to make TCR beta libraries. One entry per CDR3 protein, without DNA, is what TCRdb gives after re-calling the 5' RACE reads. This specimen shows under 6,000 distinct CDR3 sequences; the ten leading clones hold 28%. Sequencing input: CD8+ effector memory T cells (TEM) sorted from PBMCs. As for subset: effector memory CD8 T cells, CCR7- CD45RO+ CD95+. These receptors were taken from a human donor in good health.

The chain carries TRBV27 and TRBJ2-2; the D call of TRBD1 rests on TCRdb alone, since no DNA is present to check it. The CDR3 is made up of 18 amino acids. The germline gives CDR1 MNHEY, CDR2 SMNVEV (reference sequence). The CDR3 sequence: CASSHPGQGIANTGELFF.

This clonotype is classed as medium-sized (0.01 to 0.1%) by frequency. This chain connects TRBV12-3 or TRBV12-4 to TRBJ2-3; TCRdb reports TRBD2, a call that lacks DNA to check it against. The CDR3 is 14 residues long. This chain's CDR3 is CASSPSGGTDTQYF.

This chain connects TRBV20-1 to TRBJ2-2; the D gene TCRdb calls, TRBD2, cannot be checked with no DNA. The CDR3 spans 18 residues. From germline, CDR1 is DFQATT and CDR2 SNEGSKA (reference sequence). This CDR3 is CSAPDPTTSGGRGGELFF.

The V call is TRBV11-2, the J call TRBJ2-1; the TCRdb D gene call, TRBD1, has no DNA to confirm it. The CDR3 loop spans 16 amino acids. Per germline, CDR1 SGHAT and CDR2 FQNNGV. The CDR3 reads CASSDRGQGGYNEQFF.

V is TRBV7-3 and J is TRBJ1-1; checking the TCRdb D call of TRBD1 is not possible without DNA. This CDR3 is built from 14 residues. CDR1 and CDR2 from the germline V gene are SGHTA and FQGTGA. The CDR3 reads CASSLTGGVTEAFF. The full variable domain, rest sourced from reference TRBV7-3 and TRBJ1-1, is GAGVSQTPSNKVTEKGKYVELRCDPISGHTALYWYRQSLGQGPEFLIYFQGTGAADDSGLPNDRFFAVRPEGSVSTLKIQRTERGDSAVYLCASSLTGGVTEAFFGQGTRLTVV.

CDR3: CASSPLAGDYNEQFF. The V call is TRBV7-3, the J call TRBJ2-1; TCRdb picks TRBD2, but there is no DNA to check that call. CDR1 and CDR2 from the germline V gene are SGHTA and FQGTGA. There are 15 residues in the CDR3.

The CDR3 sequence is CASRSVGEKLFF. The chain carries TRBV7-9 and TRBJ1-4. The CDR3 totals 12 residues. Germline V gives CDR1 SEHNR, CDR2 FQNEAQ (reference sequence).

CDR3 loop: CASSLINEQFF. The chain carries TRBV11-2 and TRBJ2-1. The CDR3 is 11 residues long. Germline-derived CDR1 and CDR2 are SGHAT and FQNNGV. The entire variable domain, with the rest obtained from reference TRBV11-2 and TRBJ2-1, is as follows: EAGVAQSPRYKIIEKRQSVAFWCNPISGHATLYWYQQILGQGPKLLIQFQNNGVVDDSQLPKDRFSAERLKGVDSTLKIQPAKLEDSAVYLCASSLINEQFFGPGTRLTVL.

The V gene is TRBV2, the J gene TRBJ2-7. CDR1 and CDR2 (germline): SNHLY, FYNNEI. The CDR3 has 11 amino acids. CDR3 sequence: CAGQVSYEQYF. Looking up the rest from reference TRBV2 and TRBJ2-7 gives the full variable domain: EPEVTQTPSHQVTQMGQEVILRCVPISNHLYFYWYRQILGQKVEFLVSFYNNEISEKSEIFDDQFSVERPDGSNFTLKIRSTKLEDSAMYFCAGQVSYEQYFGPGTRLTVT.

This chain joins TRBV20-1 and TRBJ2-1; as DNA is missing, the TRBD2 call by TCRdb cannot be tested. From germline, CDR1 is DFQATT and CDR2 SNEGSKA (reference sequence). This CDR3 spans 18 amino acids. This chain's CDR3 is CSPEGLAGVGSSYNEQFF.

V and J are TRBV12-3 or TRBV12-4 and TRBJ1-4; the D call of TRBD1 rests on TCRdb alone, since no DNA is present to check it. The CDR3 extends over 14 amino acids. CDR3 sequence reads: CASSSLGFGEKLFF.

This clonotype is labeled medium-sized based on frequency. The chain links TRBV29-1 to TRBJ2-2; TCRdb indicates TRBD2, and absent DNA this call remains unverified. The CDR3 has 15 amino acids. Per the germline V gene, CDR1 is SQVTM and CDR2 is ANQGSEA. This chain's CDR3 is CSAIIAGRGTGELFF.

The genes are TRBV7-7 and TRBJ2-7. There are 15 residues in the CDR3. Looked up from germline, CDR1 is SSHAT and CDR2 is FNYEAQ (reference sequence). CDR3 sequence: CASSLARGSGYEQYF.

By frequency, this clonotype registers medium-sized. The chain joins TRBV7-9 to TRBJ2-7; TCRdb picks TRBD2, but there is no DNA to check that call. CDR3 length: 12 amino acids. Looked up from germline, CDR1 is SEHNR and CDR2 is FQNEAQ (reference sequence). The CDR3 reads CASEGLTYEQYF.

The J gene is TRBJ2-7, the V gene TRBV5-1; the TCRdb D gene call, TRBD1, has no DNA to confirm it. Per germline, CDR1 SGHRS and CDR2 YFSETQ. The CDR3 loop spans 14 amino acids. Here the CDR3 reads CASSLSHGGYEQYF.

This clonotype ranks as large in terms of frequency. The rearrangement joins TRBV28 to TRBJ1-2; the TCRdb call, TRBD1, lacks DNA for checking. The CDR3 is 18 residues long. The V gene's germline CDR1 is MDHEN and CDR2 SYDVKM. This CDR3 is CASAPSPATGAPSDGYTF.

This clonotype is medium-sized (0.01 to 0.1%) by frequency. V usage is TRBV27 and J usage is TRBJ1-2; TCRdb selects TRBD1, and the lack of DNA leaves this call unchecked. The CDR3 consists of 12 residues. Germline CDR1 is MNHEY and CDR2 is SMNVEV (reference sequence). CDR3 sequence: CASRSGAHGYTF.

The V call is TRBV7-3, the J call TRBJ2-1; the D gene TCRdb calls, TRBD2, cannot be checked with no DNA. In germline, CDR1 is SGHTA, CDR2 FQGTGA. The CDR3 spans 16 residues. The chain's CDR3 is CASSSGTSGAMDEQFF.

The genes are TRBV28 and TRBJ1-2; the D call from TCRdb, TRBD1, cannot be confirmed without DNA. Germline V gene sequence: CDR1 MDHEN, CDR2 SYDVKM. The CDR3 consists of 13 residues. The chain's CDR3 is CASSPGARRGYTF.

The rearrangement uses TRBV5-1 and TRBJ1-2. The CDR3 extends over 13 amino acids. CDR1 and CDR2 from the germline V gene are SGHRS and YFSETQ. The chain's CDR3 is CASSANSNYGYTF.

The chain recombines TRBV19 with TRBJ2-2. The CDR3 extends over 12 amino acids. CDR1 and CDR2 (germline): LNHDA, SQIVND (reference sequence). CDR3: CASRDATGELFF.

The chain links TRBV7-9 to TRBJ2-1; as DNA is missing, the TRBD2 call by TCRdb cannot be tested. The CDR3 is 18 amino acids. Germline values: CDR1 SEHNR, CDR2 FQNEAQ (reference sequence). CDR3 loop: CASSTPGTSGFSYNEQFF.

The genes are TRBV6-4 and TRBJ1-1. The length of the CDR3 is 13 residues. The V gene's germline CDR1 is MRHNA and CDR2 SNTAGT. CDR3 sequence: CASSDSEGSEAFF.

This clonotype is labeled medium-sized based on frequency. This rearrangement joins TRBV2 to TRBJ2-1; absent DNA, TCRdb's TRBD2 call cannot be checked. The CDR3 is made up of 15 amino acids. Germline-derived CDR1 and CDR2 are SNHLY and FYNNEI. The CDR3 protein is CASSGSAGGWYEQFF.

This clonotype is identified as medium-sized from frequency. The genes are TRBV6-6 and TRBJ2-1; TCRdb returns TRBD2, unconfirmable since there is no DNA. The CDR3 consists of 15 residues. From germline, CDR1 is MNHNY and CDR2 SVGAGI (reference sequence). The CDR3 reads CASSPSAGGKNEQFF.

The chain links TRBV7-3 to TRBJ1-1. The CDR3 sequence is 14 residues long. The germline V gene has CDR1 SGHTA and CDR2 FQGTGA. The CDR3 spells CASSLWGPNTEAFF. Filled out from reference TRBV7-3 and TRBJ1-1, the complete variable domain reads GAGVSQTPSNKVTEKGKYVELRCDPISGHTALYWYRQSLGQGPEFLIYFQGTGAADDSGLPNDRFFAVRPEGSVSTLKIQRTERGDSAVYLCASSLWGPNTEAFFGQGTRLTVV.

The rearrangement joins TRBV23-1 to TRBJ2-5; the D gene TCRdb calls, TRBD1, cannot be checked with no DNA. TRBV23-1 counts as an open reading frame of uncertain function. The CDR3 sequence is 18 residues long. This CDR3 reads CASSQSRDMPGQQETQYF.

The V gene is TRBV7-9, the J gene TRBJ2-3; the TRBD1 assignment by TCRdb is unverifiable without DNA. This CDR3 has 14 amino acids. Germline CDR1 SEHNR, CDR2 FQNEAQ (reference sequence). CDR3 region: CASSLGQSTDTQYF.

V usage is TRBV20-1 and J usage is TRBJ2-3; TCRdb gives TRBD1 as the D gene, but with no DNA this cannot be confirmed. This CDR3 has 16 residues. The germline CDR1 and CDR2 sequences are DFQATT and SNEGSKA (reference sequence). The chain's CDR3 is CSARDERGADTDTQYF.

This clonotype shows up as medium-sized (0.01 to 0.1%) by frequency. This chain links TRBV20-1 with TRBJ1-2. In germline, CDR1 is DFQATT, CDR2 SNEGSKA (reference sequence). This CDR3 region has 15 residues. CDR3 sequence: CSALTNTHVNYGYTF.